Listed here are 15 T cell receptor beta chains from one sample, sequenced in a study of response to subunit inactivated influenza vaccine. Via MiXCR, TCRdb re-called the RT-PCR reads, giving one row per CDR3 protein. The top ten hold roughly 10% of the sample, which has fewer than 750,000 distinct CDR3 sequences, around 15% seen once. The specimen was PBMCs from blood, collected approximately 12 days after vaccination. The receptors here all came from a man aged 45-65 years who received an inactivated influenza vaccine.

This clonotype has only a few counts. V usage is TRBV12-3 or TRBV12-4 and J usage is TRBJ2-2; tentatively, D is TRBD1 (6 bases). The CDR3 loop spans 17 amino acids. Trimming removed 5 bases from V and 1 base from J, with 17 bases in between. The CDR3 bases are TGTGCCAGCAGTCCCTGGCTGACAGGCAAGAACACCGGGGAGCTGTTTTTT. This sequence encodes CASSPWLTGKNTGELFF.

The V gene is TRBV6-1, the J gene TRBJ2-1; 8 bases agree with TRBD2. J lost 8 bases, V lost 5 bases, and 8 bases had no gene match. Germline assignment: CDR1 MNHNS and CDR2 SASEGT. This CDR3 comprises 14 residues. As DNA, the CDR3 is TGTGCCAGCAGTAGCCGGGAGGGCCCCCATGAGCAGTTCTTC. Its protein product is CASSSREGPHEQFF.

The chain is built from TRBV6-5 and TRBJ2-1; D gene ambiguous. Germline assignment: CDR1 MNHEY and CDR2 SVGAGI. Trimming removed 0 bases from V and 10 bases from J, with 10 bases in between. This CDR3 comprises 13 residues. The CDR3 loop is CASSYSRLKEQFF. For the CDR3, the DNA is TGTGCCAGCAGTTACTCCCGACTGAAAGAGCAGTTCTTC.

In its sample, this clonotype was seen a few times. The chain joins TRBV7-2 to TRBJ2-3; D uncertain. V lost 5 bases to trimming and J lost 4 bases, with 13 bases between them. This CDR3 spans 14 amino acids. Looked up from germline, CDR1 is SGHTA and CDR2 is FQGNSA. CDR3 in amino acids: CASSNPQRSDTQYF. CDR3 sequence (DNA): TGTGCCAGCAGCAATCCTCAGCGATCAGATACGCAGTATTTT. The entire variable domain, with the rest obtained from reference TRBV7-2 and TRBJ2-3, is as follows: GAGVSQSPSNKVTEKGKDVELRCDPISGHTALYWYRQSLGQGLEFLIYFQGNSAPDKSGLPSDRFSAERTGGSVSTLTIQRTQQEDSAVYLCASSNPQRSDTQYFGPGTRLTVL.

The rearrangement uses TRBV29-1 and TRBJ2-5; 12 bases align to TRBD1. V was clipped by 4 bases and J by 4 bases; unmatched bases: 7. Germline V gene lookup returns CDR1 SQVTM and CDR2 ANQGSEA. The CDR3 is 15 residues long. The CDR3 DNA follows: TGCAGCGTTGGGCTGGGGACAGGGGGCGGAGAGACCCAGTACTTC. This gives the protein CSVGLGTGGGETQYF.

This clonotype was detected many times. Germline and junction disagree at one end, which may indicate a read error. DNA of the CDR3: TGTGCCAGCAGCTCCAACACCGGGGAGCTGTTTTTT. It encodes CASSSNTGELFF. The chain links TRBV5-1 to TRBJ2-2; D gene ambiguous. The CDR3 is made up of 12 amino acids. CDR1 and CDR2 (germline): SGHRS, YFSETQ.

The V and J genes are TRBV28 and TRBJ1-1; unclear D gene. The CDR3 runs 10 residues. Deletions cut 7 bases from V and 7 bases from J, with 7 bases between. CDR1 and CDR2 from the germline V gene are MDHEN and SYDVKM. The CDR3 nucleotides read TGTGCCAGCAAAAGATATGAAGCTTTCTTT. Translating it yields CASKRYEAFF.

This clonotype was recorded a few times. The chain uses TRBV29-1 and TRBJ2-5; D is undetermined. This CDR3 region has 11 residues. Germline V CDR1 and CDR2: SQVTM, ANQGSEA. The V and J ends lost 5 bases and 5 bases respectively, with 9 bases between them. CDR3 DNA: TGCAGCGTTAAAATCAGGGAGACCCAGTACTTC. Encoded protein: CSVKIRETQYF.

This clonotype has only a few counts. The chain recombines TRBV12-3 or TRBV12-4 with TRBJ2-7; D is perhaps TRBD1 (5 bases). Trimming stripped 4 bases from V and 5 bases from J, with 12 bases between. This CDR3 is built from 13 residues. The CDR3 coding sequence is TGTGCCAGCAGTTACCAGGGATCCCACGAGCAGTACTTC. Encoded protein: CASSYQGSHEQYF.

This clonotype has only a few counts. The chain's CDR3 is CASSFGTLNEQFF. CDR3 coding DNA: TGTGCCAGCAGCTTCGGGACTCTCAATGAGCAGTTCTTC. The rearrangement uses TRBV5-6 and TRBJ2-1; TRBD2 is a possible D gene (6 bases). The CDR3 is made up of 13 amino acids. Germline CDR1 reads SGHDT; CDR2 reads YYEEEE. Trimming stripped 2 bases from V and 6 bases from J, with 9 bases between. Full variable domain (rest looked up from reference TRBV5-6 and TRBJ2-1): DAGVTQSPTHLIKTRGQQVTLRCSPKSGHDTVSWYQQALGQGPQFIFQYYEEEERQRGNFPDRFSGHQFPNYSSELNVNALLLGDSALYLCASSFGTLNEQFFGPGTRLTVL.

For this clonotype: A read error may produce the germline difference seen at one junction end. The CDR3 here is CASSQVGGNSYEQNF. The CDR3 region has the DNA TGCGCCAGCAGCCAAGTCGGGGGTAACTCCTACGAGCAGAACTTC. The chain recombines TRBV4-3 with TRBJ2-7, with D possibly being TRBD2 (6 bases). This CDR3 spans 15 amino acids. The germline CDR1 and CDR2 sequences are LGHNA and YSLEER.

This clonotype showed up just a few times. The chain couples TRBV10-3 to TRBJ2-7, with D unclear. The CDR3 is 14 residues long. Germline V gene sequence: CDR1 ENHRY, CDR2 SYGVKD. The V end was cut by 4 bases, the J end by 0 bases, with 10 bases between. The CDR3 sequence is CAISGAGTSYEQYF. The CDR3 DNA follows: TGTGCCATCAGTGGAGCAGGTACCTCCTACGAGCAGTACTTC.

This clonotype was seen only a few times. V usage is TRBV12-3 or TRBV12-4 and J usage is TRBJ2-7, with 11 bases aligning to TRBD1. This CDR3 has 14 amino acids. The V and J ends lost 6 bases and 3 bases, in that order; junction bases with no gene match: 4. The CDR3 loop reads CASRPGTGGYEQYF. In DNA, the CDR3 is TGTGCCAGCAGACCAGGGACAGGGGGCTACGAGCAGTACTTC.

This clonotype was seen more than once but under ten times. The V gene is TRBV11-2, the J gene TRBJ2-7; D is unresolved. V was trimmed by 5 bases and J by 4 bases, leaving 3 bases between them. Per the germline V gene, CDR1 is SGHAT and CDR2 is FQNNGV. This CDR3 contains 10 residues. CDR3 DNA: TGTGCCAGCAGCGAATACGAGCAGTACTTC. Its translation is CASSEYEQYF.

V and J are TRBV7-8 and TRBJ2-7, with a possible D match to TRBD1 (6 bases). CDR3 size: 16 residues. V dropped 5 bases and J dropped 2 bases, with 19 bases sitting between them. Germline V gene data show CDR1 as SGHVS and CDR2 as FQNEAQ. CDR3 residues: CASSRRWKDRTYEQYF. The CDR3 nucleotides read TGTGCCAGCAGCCGAAGATGGAAGGACAGAACCTACGAGCAGTACTTC. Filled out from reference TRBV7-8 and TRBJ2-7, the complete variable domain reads GAGVSQSPRYKVAKRGQDVALRCDPISGHVSLFWYQQALGQGPEFLTYFQNEAQLDKSGLPSDRFFAERPEGSVSTLKIQRTQQEDSAVYLCASSRRWKDRTYEQYFGPGTRLTVT.